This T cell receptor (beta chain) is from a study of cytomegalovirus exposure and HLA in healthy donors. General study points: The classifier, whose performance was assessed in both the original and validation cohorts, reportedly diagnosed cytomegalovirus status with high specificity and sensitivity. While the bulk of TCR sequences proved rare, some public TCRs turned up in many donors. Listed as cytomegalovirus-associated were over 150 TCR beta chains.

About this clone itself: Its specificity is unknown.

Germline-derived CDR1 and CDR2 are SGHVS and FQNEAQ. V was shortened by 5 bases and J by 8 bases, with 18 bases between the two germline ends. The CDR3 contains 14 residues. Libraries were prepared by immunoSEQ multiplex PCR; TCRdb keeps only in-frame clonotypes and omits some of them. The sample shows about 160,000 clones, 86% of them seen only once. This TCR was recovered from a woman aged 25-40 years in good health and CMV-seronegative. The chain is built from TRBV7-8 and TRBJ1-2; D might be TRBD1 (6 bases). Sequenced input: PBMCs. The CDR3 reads CASSELQGVDGYTF. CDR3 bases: TGTGCCAGCAGCGAGTTACAGGGTGTGGACGGCTACACCTTC.